The 30 T cell receptor beta chains below come from one sample, sequenced in a study of vaccination and CD4 T cells after COVID-19. Treatment: approximately nine-day PBMC culture with coronavirus spike peptide pools or control peptides (ViraFEST assay). The antigens for these receptors are not known. The Oncomine TCR Beta short-read assay sequenced DNA from cultured CD4+ T cells. TCRdb processed the PCR reads anew with MiXCR; each CDR3 protein has one entry. The top ten clones hold roughly 23% of a sample with some 7,700 distinct CDR3 sequences, just over 55% of them seen once. Sequenced sample: CD4+ T cells from blood, cultured in vitro. The receptors shown here come from a human donor who had recovered from COVID-19.

The V gene is TRBV5-1, the J gene TRBJ1-1; 8 nucleotides line up with TRBD1. CDR1 SGHRS and CDR2 YFSETQ come from the germline V gene. CDR3 length: 15 residues. V shed 1 base and J 10 bases; nucleotides not matched to a gene: 12. The CDR3 coding sequence is TGCGCCAGCAGCTTGCAGAGTTTTCAGGGGGCGGTAGCTTTCTTT. Amino acids: CASSLQSFQGAVAFF.

In this sample, this clonotype turned up a few times. The chain combines TRBV7-3 with TRBJ2-1; D call uncertain. Trimming removed 1 base from V and 9 bases from J, with 7 bases in between. The CDR3 runs 12 residues. CDR1 and CDR2 (germline): SGHTA, FQGTGA. The CDR3 region is CASSLSSGEQFF. The CDR3 DNA reads TGTGCCAGCAGCTTAAGTTCCGGTGAGCAGTTCTTC.

V and J are TRBV10-2 and TRBJ1-2, with D perhaps TRBD1 (5 bases). Germline CDR1 WSHSY, CDR2 SAAADI. The CDR3 is made up of 13 amino acids. The germline V and J ends were trimmed by 0 bases and 8 bases, with 10 bases remaining between them. CDR3 amino acids: CASSESKTDGYTF. In DNA form, the CDR3 reads TGCGCCAGCAGTGAGTCGAAGACAGACGGCTACACCTTC.

The chain has TRBV7-3 and TRBJ1-1; D might be TRBD1 (5 bases). The CDR3 is 15 amino acids. The germline V gene has CDR1 SGHTA and CDR2 FQGTGA. The V gene lost 0 bases and the J gene lost 1 base, with 9 bases spanning the gap. The CDR3 DNA follows: TGTGCCAGCAGCTTAACGAGACAGTCGAACACTGAAGCTTTCTTT. Protein: CASSLTRQSNTEAFF.

This chain links TRBV2 with TRBJ2-7; no firm D call. Trimming left V 5 bases short and J 4 bases short, with 12 bases between. Looked up from germline, CDR1 is SNHLY and CDR2 is FYNNEI. The CDR3 is made up of 13 amino acids. DNA for the CDR3: TGTGCCAGCAGTTCCACATTCCGATACGAGCAGTACTTC. It is translated as CASSSTFRYEQYF.

By its share, this clonotype is medium-sized (0.01 to 0.1%). The rearrangement joins TRBV30 to TRBJ2-1; unclear D gene. This CDR3 region has 13 residues. Germline assignment: CDR1 GTSNPN and CDR2 SVGIG (reference sequence). V was cut by 0 bases and J by 5 bases, with 8 bases left in between. The CDR3 loop is CAWSVIQNNEQFF. The CDR3 bases are TGTGCCTGGAGTGTAATCCAGAACAATGAGCAGTTCTTC.

This clonotype was recorded a few times. The chain joins TRBV28 to TRBJ1-1; 12 bases agree with TRBD1. The length of the CDR3 is 17 residues. The V and J ends lost 0 bases and 5 bases, in that order; junction bases with no gene match: 7. The germline V gene has CDR1 MDHEN and CDR2 SYDVKM. CDR3 DNA: TGTGCCAGCAGTTTATGGCGGGACAGGGGGCGTCGGACTGAAGCTTTCTTT. This encodes CASSLWRDRGRRTEAFF. Combining the CDR3 with reference TRBV28 and TRBJ1-1 gives the whole variable domain DVKVTQSSRYLVKRTGEKVFLECVQDMDHENMFWYRQDPGLGLRLIYFSYDVKMKEKGDIPEGYSVSREKKERFSLILESASTNQTSMYLCASSLWRDRGRRTEAFFGQGTRLTVV.

CDR3 sequence (DNA): TGCGCCAGCCGACTAGCGGGGGTGGTCACCGGGGAGCTGTTTTTT. It is translated as CASRLAGVVTGELFF. The chain recombines TRBV5-1 with TRBJ2-2, with 12 bases matching TRBD2. The CDR3 has 15 residues. V lost 7 bases to trimming and J lost 4 bases; unmatched junction nucleotides: 5. Germline CDR1 SGHRS, CDR2 YFSETQ.

Sample share makes this clonotype medium-sized. The genes are TRBV19 and TRBJ2-5; D ambiguous. V dropped 3 bases and J dropped 5 bases, with 10 bases sitting between them. Germline V gene sequence: CDR1 LNHDA, CDR2 SQIVND (reference sequence). This CDR3 is 13 amino acids long. The CDR3 sequence is CASSIAQWETQYF. Here the CDR3 DNA reads TGTGCCAGTAGTATTGCTCAGTGGGAGACCCAGTACTTC. Complete variable domain (other parts from reference TRBV19 and TRBJ2-5): DGGITQSPKYLFRKEGQNVTLSCEQNLNHDAMYWYRQDPGQGLRLIYYSQIVNDFQKGDIAEGYSVSREKKESFPLTVTSAQKNPTAFYLCASSIAQWETQYFGPGTRLLVL.

The CDR3: CASSFSGGGHNEQFF. The CDR3 nucleotides read TGTGCCAGCAGCTTTAGCGGGGGGGGGCACAATGAGCAGTTCTTC. The chain carries TRBV7-3 and TRBJ2-1, with 11 bases matching TRBD2. The CDR3 covers 15 residues. CDR1 is SGHTA, CDR2 FQGTGA, per germline. Trimming cost V 3 bases and J 5 bases; bases outside gene matches: 3.

CDR3 DNA sequence: TGTGCCAGCTCACCGGGCCGTGCAGGAAATGAAAAACTGTTTTTT. It codes for CASSPGRAGNEKLFF. The rearrangement links TRBV27 to TRBJ1-4; D unresolved. CDR3 size: 15 residues. V was pared by 8 bases and J by 5 bases, with 18 bases between. The V gene's germline CDR1 is MNHEY and CDR2 SMNVEV (reference sequence). The complete variable domain, with remaining parts taken from reference TRBV27 and TRBJ1-4, reads EAQVTQNPRYLITVTGKKLTVTCSQNMNHEYMSWYRQDPGLGLRQIYYSMNVEVTDKGDVPEGYKVSRKEKRNFPLILESPSPNQTSLYFCASSPGRAGNEKLFFGSGTQLSVL.

The V gene is TRBV7-3, the J gene TRBJ2-3, with D possibly TRBD2 on 6 matching bases. CDR3 length: 13 amino acids. Trimming cost V 5 bases and J 8 bases, with 14 bases left between them. Germline CDR1 SGHTA, CDR2 FQGTGA. Written as DNA, the CDR3 is TGTGCCAGCAGCGTGCGGGACGGAATTACGCAGTATTTT. Translated, it gives CASSVRDGITQYF.

The chain carries TRBV7-6 and TRBJ2-3; no clear D gene. Trimming took off 4 bases at V and 0 bases at J, with 8 bases between the two ends. The CDR3 contains 14 residues. Germline lookup yields CDR1 SGHVS and CDR2 FNYEAQ. CDR3 amino acids: CASSSPDSTDTQYF. CDR3 sequence (DNA): TGTGCCAGCAGCTCACCAGATAGCACAGATACGCAGTATTTT.

V and J are TRBV20-1 and TRBJ2-2; 7 bases align to TRBD2. The CDR3 sequence is 14 residues long. The trim removed 3 bases at V and 6 bases at J, leaving 7 bases unmatched. Germline V gives CDR1 DFQATT, CDR2 SNEGSKA (reference sequence). CDR3 nucleotides: TGCAGTGCTAGTGGGGGAGGGGCGGCCGGGGAGCTGTTTTTT. Protein: CSASGGGAAGELFF.

The V and J genes are TRBV7-8 and TRBJ2-6; D unresolved. CDR3 length: 17 residues. V was trimmed by 5 bases and J by 0 bases, leaving 14 bases between them. Germline V lookup: CDR1 SGHVS, CDR2 FQNEAQ. The CDR3 sequence: CASSRNWGYSGANVLTF. DNA of the CDR3: TGTGCCAGCAGCCGAAACTGGGGTTACTCTGGGGCCAACGTCCTGACTTTC.

Details on this clonotype: At one of its ends the junction is not consistent with the germline gene, which may arise from a read error. This chain connects TRBV11-3 to TRBJ2-2; 8 positions match TRBD1. The CDR3 extends over 16 amino acids. The germline gives CDR1 SGHNT, CDR2 YENEEA. For the CDR3, the DNA is TGTACCAGCAGCTGGACAGGGTGGTTGGACACCGGGGAGCTGTTTTTT. This translates into CTSSWTGWLDTGELFF.

The CDR3 sequence is CASSQSGKTSRANYGYTF. The CDR3 coding sequence is TGCGCCAGCAGTCAATCAGGGAAAACCAGCAGGGCAAACTATGGCTACACCTTC. The chain carries TRBV23-1 and TRBJ1-2, with D maybe TRBD1 (5 bases). TRBV23-1 is classed as an ORF, of uncertain function. The V end was cut by 0 bases, the J end by 2 bases, with 19 bases between. The CDR3 has 18 amino acids.

This chain uses TRBV7-6 with TRBJ2-1; 10 bases match TRBD2. CDR3 length: 16 amino acids. CDR1 is SGHVS, CDR2 FNYEAQ, per germline. J gave up 2 bases and V 1 base, and 2 bases lay outside the gene matches. The CDR3 spells CASSLDSGGAYNEQFF. The CDR3 DNA is TGTGCCAGCAGCTTAGACAGCGGGGGGGCCTACAATGAGCAGTTCTTC. Full variable domain (missing parts from reference TRBV7-6 and TRBJ2-1): GAGVSQSPRYKVTKRGQDVALRCDPISGHVSLYWYRQALGQGPEFLTYFNYEAQQDKSGLPNDRFSAERPEGSISTLTIQRTEQRDSAMYRCASSLDSGGAYNEQFFGPGTRLTVL.

The chain joins TRBV10-3 to TRBJ2-1; TRBD1 or TRBD2 may be the D gene (5 bases each). Germline V lookup: CDR1 ENHRY, CDR2 SYGVKD. This CDR3 is 14 amino acids long. The V and J ends lost 2 bases and 0 bases respectively, with 5 bases between them. CDR3 coding DNA: TGTGCCATCAGTGAGGGGGGCTCCTACAATGAGCAGTTCTTC. This gives the protein CAISEGGSYNEQFF.

The chain uses TRBV20-1 and TRBJ2-1, with 7 bases lining up with TRBD2. Per germline, CDR1 DFQATT and CDR2 SNEGSKA (reference sequence). The V gene end was trimmed by 3 bases and the J gene end by 3 bases; junction bases not matched to a gene: 8. This CDR3 spans 15 amino acids. CDR3 amino acids: CSASPPGGSYNEQFF. CDR3 nucleotide sequence: TGCAGTGCTAGCCCCCCCGGGGGGAGCTACAATGAGCAGTTCTTC.

This chain connects TRBV25-1 to TRBJ1-1; tentatively, D is TRBD1 (5 bases). Germline V gene data show CDR1 as MGHDK and CDR2 as SYGVNS. This CDR3 is 12 amino acids long. V dropped 3 bases and J dropped 9 bases, with 11 bases sitting between them. In DNA form, the CDR3 reads TGTGCCAGCAGTGAGGGGGAAAGGAAAGCTTTCTTT. It translates to CASSEGERKAFF.

In this sample, this clonotype turned up a few times. The chain links TRBV7-6 to TRBJ1-2; maybe TRBD1 (6 bases). The germline V gene encodes CDR1 SGHVS and CDR2 FNYEAQ. V lost 6 bases, J lost 6 bases, and 20 bases lay in between. The CDR3 consists of 15 residues. The CDR3 loop is CASSGGGDRRNGYTF. CDR3 nucleotide sequence: TGTGCCAGCAGTGGAGGGGGTGACAGAAGGAATGGCTACACCTTC. The full variable domain, with the rest looked up from reference TRBV7-6 and TRBJ1-2, is GAGVSQSPRYKVTKRGQDVALRCDPISGHVSLYWYRQALGQGPEFLTYFNYEAQQDKSGLPNDRFSAERPEGSISTLTIQRTEQRDSAMYRCASSGGGDRRNGYTFGSGTRLTVV.

V is TRBV6-1 and J is TRBJ1-1; D remains unclear. Germline CDR1 MNHNS, CDR2 SASEGT. Trimming left V 7 bases short and J 2 bases short, with 5 bases between. This CDR3 contains 11 residues. The CDR3, as DNA: TGTGCCAGCAACTATAACACTGAAGCTTTCTTT. It codes for CASNYNTEAFF.

The V and J genes are TRBV27 and TRBJ2-7, with 8 bases fitting TRBD2. Germline trimming cut 3 bases from V and 2 bases from J; bases unmatched to any gene: 6. CDR3 size: 15 residues. Germline lookup yields CDR1 MNHEY and CDR2 SMNVEV (reference sequence). CDR3 sequence: CASSLSVAGPYEQYF. The CDR3, as DNA: TGTGCCAGCAGTTTGTCGGTAGCGGGACCCTACGAGCAGTACTTC.

This chain joins TRBV6-2 or TRBV6-3 and TRBJ2-2; 7 positions match TRBD2. The CDR3 runs 15 residues. CDR1 and CDR2 (germline): MNHEY, SVGEGT. The V gene end was trimmed by 4 bases and the J gene end by 6 bases; junction bases not matched to a gene: 8. CDR3 sequence (DNA): TGTGCCAGCAGTTCTCTAGCGGTTGGGTCCGGGGAGCTGTTTTTT. Translation gives CASSSLAVGSGELFF.

The chain combines TRBV19 with TRBJ2-1; no definite D call. Looked up from germline, CDR1 is LNHDA and CDR2 is SQIVND (reference sequence). The V end lost 9 bases, the J end lost 0 bases, and 18 bases lay between the germline ends. This CDR3 has 16 amino acids. CDR3 nucleotides: TGTGCCAGCGCCCGGGCGTCGGAGATCTCCTACAATGAGCAGTTCTTC. Amino acids: CASARASEISYNEQFF.

The rearrangement joins TRBV20-1 to TRBJ2-7; 13 positions agree with TRBD2. This CDR3 contains 15 residues. V lost 1 base and J lost 5; bases outside the gene matches: 5. Germline CDR1 DFQATT, CDR2 SNEGSKA (reference sequence). The CDR3 DNA reads as TGCAGTGCTAGAGGCACTAGCGGGAGGGCAAACGAGCAGTACTTC. Translating it yields CSARGTSGRANEQYF.

The chain uses TRBV4-1 and TRBJ2-5; D gene ambiguous. CDR1 MGHRA and CDR2 YSYEKL come from the germline V gene. This CDR3 has 15 residues. Trimming left V 5 bases short and J 5 bases short, with 18 bases between. The CDR3 DNA reads TGCGCCAGCAGCGCCCCCTTTAGACGCTTGGAGACCCAGTACTTC. This gives the protein CASSAPFRRLETQYF.

This clonotype showed up just once. The junction and the germline gene differ at one end; a read error may be behind it. The V gene is TRBV28, the J gene TRBJ2-3; no definite D call. The CDR3 spans 13 residues. Germline V gene data show CDR1 as MDHEN and CDR2 as SYDVKM. The CDR3 protein is CANSPESGDTQYF. CDR3 DNA sequence: TGTGCCAACAGTCCTGAAAGTGGGGATACGCAGTATTTT.

The genes are TRBV7-2 and TRBJ1-3, with D hard to call. V was cut by 5 bases and J by 0 bases, with 14 bases left in between. Germline loops: CDR1 SGHTA, CDR2 FQGNSA. The CDR3 is 16 residues long. The chain's CDR3 is CASSPQQLSSGNTIYF. In nucleotides, the CDR3 is TGTGCCAGCAGCCCACAACAGCTAAGCTCTGGAAACACCATATATTTT. The variable domain in full, completed from reference TRBV7-2 and TRBJ1-3, reads GAGVSQSPSNKVTEKGKDVELRCDPISGHTALYWYRQSLGQGLEFLIYFQGNSAPDKSGLPSDRFSAERTGGSVSTLTIQRTQQEDSAVYLCASSPQQLSSGNTIYFGEGSWLTVV.